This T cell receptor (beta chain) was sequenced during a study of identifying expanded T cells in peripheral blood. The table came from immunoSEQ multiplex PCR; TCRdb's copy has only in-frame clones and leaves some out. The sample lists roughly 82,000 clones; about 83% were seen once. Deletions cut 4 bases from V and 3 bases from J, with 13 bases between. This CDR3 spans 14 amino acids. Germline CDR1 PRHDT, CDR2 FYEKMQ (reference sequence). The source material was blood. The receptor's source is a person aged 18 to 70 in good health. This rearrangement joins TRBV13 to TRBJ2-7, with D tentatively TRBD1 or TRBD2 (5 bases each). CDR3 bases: TGTGCCAGCAGCTCATATTTGGGGGTCTACGAGCAGTACTTC. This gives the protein CASSSYLGVYEQYF. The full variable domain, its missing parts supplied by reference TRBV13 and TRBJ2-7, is AAGVIQSPRHLIKEKRETATLKCYPIPRHDTVYWYQQGPGQDPQFLISFYEKMQSDKGSIPDRFSAQQFSDYHSELNMSSLELGDSALYFCASSSYLGVYEQYFGPGTRLTVT.